This T cell receptor (beta chain) was identified in a study of T cell clones after liver transplantation. Study information: Draws occurred before transplant, before withdrawal, and after complete or failed withdrawal.

Generated by immunoSEQ multiplex PCR, the TCRdb table keeps only in-frame clones and is missing some. The data contain 70,000 or so clones, under 95% of them seen just once; the ten biggest clones take up about 2.5%. Germline V gene sequence: CDR1 SGHNT, CDR2 YYREEE (reference sequence). After removal of 1 base from V and 4 bases from J, the junction contained 4 bases not matched to a gene. The CDR3 extends over 15 amino acids. The chain joins TRBV5-4 to TRBJ2-2, with 7 bases that match TRBD1. The sample here was CD4+ T cells from blood, taken before liver transplant. The sequence came from a human donor who received a liver transplant. The CDR3: CASSLKTGATGELFF. CDR3 coding DNA: TGTGCCAGCAGCTTGAAAACAGGGGCCACCGGGGAGCTGTTTTTT.